This T cell receptor beta chain was sequenced in a study of blood T cell repertoires in COVID-19 (TCRdb year 2020). In the study overall: The collaborator samples originated in the United States, Italy and Spain and spanned the acute and convalescent phases of COVID-19. The prospective study material was composed of cDNA or gDNA derived from T cells, B-cell-depleted T cells, or PBMCs. Deeply sampled blood TCRbeta repertoires from subjects exposed to, actively infected with, or recovered from COVID-19 were included in the dataset. The samples were drawn from two sources: the first 160 participants of the ongoing ImmuneRACE study, and 1,200 or so subjects contributed by 6 global collaborators. The sample metadata nearly always contained a de-identified subject ID, COVID-19 status, age in years and sex. The repertoires were released in a freely available public database intended as a resource for research on the immune response to SARS-CoV-2. HLA class I and class II types, where available, came from metadata supplied by the sample provider rather than from assay-based typing.

TCRbeta CDR3 regions were amplified from genomic DNA by means of the immunoSEQ Assay, a bias-controlled multiplex PCR. The original methods were these. Within the assay, amplification of reference gene primers was used to estimate how many nucleated cells each sample contained. Sequence reads were collapsed and filtered to measure the absolute abundance of every unique TCRbeta CDR3 rearrangement. For each sample, productive Simpson clonality was calculated as the square root of Simpson's diversity index over productive rearrangements. Here the immuneACCESS table is served through TCRdb, limited to in-frame sequences with V and J called. Missing clones are a known gap in these copies; in checked studies unresolved V genes cover under half, and the rest lacks a known reason. Clonal size and the V and J genes are those of that table, whereas D and trimming came from the DNA. The sample table lists 25,000 to 30,000 clones, roughly nine tenths of them with a count of one. The top ten constitute 4% to 5.5% of the sample.

Cut back by 0 bases and 3 bases, the V and J ends lie 11 bases apart. Based on the germline V gene, the CDR1 and CDR2 sequences are KGHSH and LQKENI. The CDR3 measures 15 amino acids from cysteine to phenylalanine. The DNA shown is the 45-base CDR3, in frame from base 1. Regarding this clone: No cognate antigen has been identified for it. There are no base qualities to consult, and no much larger clone falls within one base.

Each collaborating institution followed its own protocols to collect whole blood in K2EDTA tubes. For TCRbeta analysis, collaborators shipped samples as frozen whole blood, isolated PBMCs, or DNA extracted from either of those sample types. Overall study outcomes, separate from this receptor: The amount of clinical and demographic metadata varied by source and participant and was provided uncurated.

This chain joins TRBV18 to TRBJ1-1, with the D gene too uncertain to name. The sequence was collected from a man aged 70-80 years with active COVID-19. Input material: peripheral blood. The bases are TGTGCCAGCTCACCACCAAGCGTTTTGGACACTGAAGCTTTCTTT. It specifies CASSPPSVLDTEAFF. With the portions outside the CDR3 filled from the reference TRBV18 and TRBJ1-1 genes, the complete variable region becomes NAGVMQNPRHLVRRRGQEARLRCSPMKGHSHVYWYRQLPEEGLKFMVYLQKENIIDESGMPKERFSAEFPKEGPSILRIQQVVRGDSAAYFCASSPPSVLDTEAFFGQGTRLTVV.